Shown below are 19 T cell receptor beta chains from a single sample sequenced in a study of sequential checkpoint blockade in melanoma (dated 2019 in TCRdb). The treatment or condition label on this specimen signifies: randomized to nivolumab then ipilimumab (arm A) or the reverse (arm B). Libraries were prepared through the immunoSEQ multiplex PCR assay. TCRdb provides this immuneACCESS table in a form limited to in-frame rearrangements. Some clones are lacking; in checked studies, under half of them reflect an unresolved V gene, and why the rest are absent is not known. The sample data list some 18,000 clones, and 55% to 80% of these were observed just once. The ten largest clonotypes hold 21% of the sample. The specimen comprised CD8+ T cells sorted from blood (inferred from file names), sampled from a patient given nivolumab and ipilimumab in sequence. The receptors were gathered from a human donor with melanoma.

The rearrangement joins TRBV19 to TRBJ2-7; D gene unclear. The CDR3 spans 12 residues. V was trimmed by 5 bases and J by 4 bases, leaving 9 bases between them. Germline V gives CDR1 LNHDA, CDR2 SQIVND (reference sequence). CDR3 nucleotides: TGTGCCAGTAGTCGGCCGGGTTACGAGCAGTACTTC. Its protein product is CASSRPGYEQYF.

Only one count was recorded for this clone. Here the CDR3 DNA reads TGTGCCAGCAGCTTGCTAGAGTCTCCCTCTACCGAGCAGTACTTC. Translated: CASSLLESPSTEQYF. The J gene is TRBJ2-7, the V gene TRBV5-6; unclear D gene. This CDR3 comprises 15 residues. CDR1 is SGHDT, CDR2 YYEEEE, per germline. Trimming removed 1 base at V and 6 bases at J, with 17 bases between.

This chain connects TRBV7-9 to TRBJ1-2; D remains ambiguous. The CDR3 loop spans 16 amino acids. Germline V gives CDR1 SEHNR, CDR2 FQNEAQ (reference sequence). V was clipped by 1 base and J by 8 bases, with 20 bases between them. The CDR3 region has the DNA TGTGCCAGCAGCTTAGATTTTTGGCAGGTTCATCCGGGCTACACCTTC. Its translation: CASSLDFWQVHPGYTF.

This chain uses TRBV11-2 with TRBJ2-6; 9 bases fit TRBD2. Unmatched junction bases numbered 4, after V lost 0 bases and J lost 4 bases. Germline V gene sequence: CDR1 SGHAT, CDR2 FQNNGV. This CDR3 comprises 17 residues. The CDR3 region is CASSLEAGGWGANVLTF. The CDR3 bases are TGTGCCAGCAGCTTAGAGGCGGGAGGGTGGGGGGCCAACGTCCTGACTTTC.

The chain couples TRBV5-8 to TRBJ1-5; 7 positions agree with TRBD1. The trim removed 4 bases at V and 0 bases at J, leaving 4 bases unmatched. CDR1 is SGHTS and CDR2 is YDEGEE in the germline V gene. This CDR3 is built from 15 residues. CDR3 residues: CASSAGQFSNQPQHF. Written as DNA, the CDR3 is TGTGCCAGCAGCGCGGGACAGTTTAGCAATCAGCCCCAGCATTTT. Full variable domain (rest looked up from reference TRBV5-8 and TRBJ1-5): EAGVTQSPTHLIKTRGQQATLRCSPISGHTSVYWYQQALGLGLQFLLWYDEGEERNRGNFPPRFSGRQFPNYSSELNVNALELEDSALYLCASSAGQFSNQPQHFGDGTRLSIL.

The rearrangement links TRBV19 to TRBJ2-7; the D gene is possibly TRBD2 (6 bases). Between the trimmed V and J ends, which lost 6 bases and 2 bases, there was a span of 11 bases. The V gene's germline CDR1 is LNHDA and CDR2 SQIVND (reference sequence). The CDR3 loop spans 13 amino acids. The CDR3 DNA reads as TGTGCCAGTAGCCTAGGGAGGACCTACGAGCAGTACTTC. Amino acids: CASSLGRTYEQYF.

The CDR3 region has the DNA TGTGCTAGTGGTTTGGATCGGGACAGATATGGCTACACCTTC. It translates to CASGLDRDRYGYTF. The rearrangement links TRBV12-5 to TRBJ1-2; 7 bases line up with TRBD1. Looked up from germline, CDR1 is LGHNT and CDR2 is FRNRAP. The CDR3 length is 14 residues. The trim removed 1 base at V and 5 bases at J, leaving 4 bases unmatched.

This clone was counted a few times. This sequence joins TRBV9 and TRBJ2-1, with D possibly TRBD2 on 6 matching bases. V lost 4 bases to trimming and J lost 8 bases, with 22 bases between them. The CDR3 contains 16 residues. Germline V lookup: CDR1 SGDLS, CDR2 YYNGEE. The CDR3: CASSPGWKTSPYEQFF. CDR3 bases: TGTGCCAGCAGCCCTGGTTGGAAGACTAGTCCGTATGAGCAGTTCTTC.

The rearrangement links TRBV7-8 to TRBJ2-7; D is perhaps TRBD1 (6 bases). CDR3 length: 15 residues. Deletions cut 5 bases from V and 0 bases from J, with 14 bases between. From germline, CDR1 is SGHVS and CDR2 FQNEAQ. CDR3 region: CASSHGTMSSYEQYF. The CDR3 DNA sequence: TGTGCCAGCAGCCACGGGACAATGAGCTCCTACGAGCAGTACTTC. The full variable domain, its missing parts supplied by reference TRBV7-8 and TRBJ2-7, is GAGVSQSPRYKVAKRGQDVALRCDPISGHVSLFWYQQALGQGPEFLTYFQNEAQLDKSGLPSDRFFAERPEGSVSTLKIQRTQQEDSAVYLCASSHGTMSSYEQYFGPGTRLTVT.

The CDR3: CAIAAQAGFYEQYF. The CDR3 DNA follows: TGTGCCATCGCAGCGCAGGCGGGGTTCTACGAGCAGTACTTC. This sequence joins TRBV28 and TRBJ2-7; D may be TRBD2 (6 bases). The CDR3 has 14 residues. The germline V gene encodes CDR1 MDHEN and CDR2 SYDVKM. Trimming cost V 10 bases and J 3 bases, with 19 bases left between them.

The chain uses TRBV27 and TRBJ1-3; D is uncertain. V lost 2 bases, J lost 2 bases, and 16 bases lay in between. The length of the CDR3 is 17 residues. CDR1 is MNHEY and CDR2 is SMNVEV in the germline V gene (reference sequence). This CDR3 reads CASSLDQRVWAGNTIYF. As DNA, the CDR3 is TGTGCCAGCAGTTTAGACCAGAGGGTATGGGCTGGAAACACCATATATTTT.

As for this clone: The same CDR3 can be traced to other DNA sequences in this sample. The chain links TRBV6-4 to TRBJ2-3; the match to TRBD2 covers 7 bases. There are 14 residues in the CDR3. The J segment lost 1 base and the V segment lost 3 bases, leaving 1 base of the junction unmatched. CDR1 MRHNA and CDR2 SNTAGT come from the germline V gene. In nucleotides, the CDR3 is TGTGCCAGCAGTGATGGGGGGGGCACAGATACGCAGTATTTT. It translates to CASSDGGGTDTQYF.

This sequence joins TRBV5-1 and TRBJ2-7; possibly TRBD2 for D (6 bases). V was clipped by 1 base and J by 5 bases, with 16 bases between them. Germline V gene lookup returns CDR1 SGHRS and CDR2 YFSETQ. CDR3 length: 15 amino acids. Written as DNA, the CDR3 is TGCGCCAGCAGCTTGAAGGCGGGATTGATCCACGAGCAGTACTTC. It translates to CASSLKAGLIHEQYF.

The rearrangement joins TRBV7-9 to TRBJ2-2, with a weak D call TRBD1 (6 bases). Germline V CDR1 and CDR2: SEHNR, FQNEAQ (reference sequence). The germline V and J ends were trimmed by 2 bases and 5 bases, with 12 bases remaining between them. The CDR3 sequence is 15 residues long. The CDR3 loop reads CASSLQGMGTGELFF. As DNA, the CDR3 is TGTGCCAGCAGCTTACAGGGGATGGGAACCGGGGAGCTGTTTTTT.

The genes are TRBV19 and TRBJ1-5; possible D gene TRBD1, 5 bases. Germline-derived CDR1 and CDR2 are LNHDA and SQIVND (reference sequence). The CDR3 spans 15 residues. V was trimmed by 6 bases and J by 7 bases, leaving 19 bases between them. The CDR3 region is CASRETAIVDQPQHF. The DNA of the CDR3 is TGTGCCAGTAGAGAGACAGCAATCGTAGACCAGCCCCAGCATTTT.

V and J are TRBV19 and TRBJ2-7, with D unclear. CDR1 is LNHDA and CDR2 is SQIVND in the germline V gene (reference sequence). There are 14 residues in the CDR3. The ends were cut back, 6 bases at V and 2 bases at J, with 14 bases in the middle. As DNA, the CDR3 is TGTGCCAGTAGCATCGACCTAGAAACCTACGAGCAGTACTTC. Translating it yields CASSIDLETYEQYF.

The chain links TRBV19 to TRBJ1-1; the D gene is possibly TRBD1 (5 bases). Germline CDR1 and CDR2: LNHDA and SQIVND (reference sequence). The CDR3 is made up of 13 amino acids. Trimming removed 8 bases from V and 7 bases from J, with 17 bases in between. CDR3: CASSETWTNEAFF. CDR3 nucleotide sequence: TGTGCCAGTTCTGAGACGTGGACAAATGAAGCTTTCTTT.

The CDR3 nucleotides read TGCGCCAGCAGCTTGGGGGGACAGGATGGCTACACCTTC. It is translated as CASSLGGQDGYTF. The rearrangement links TRBV5-1 to TRBJ1-2; 8 bases line up with TRBD1. CDR3 length: 13 amino acids. With V trimmed by 0 bases and J by 6 bases, 1 base remained unmatched. The germline gives CDR1 SGHRS, CDR2 YFSETQ.

This clone was found a few times. The chain is built from TRBV7-9 and TRBJ2-7, with D possibly being TRBD2 (6 bases). Germline lookup yields CDR1 SEHNR and CDR2 FQNEAQ (reference sequence). The ends were cut back, 10 bases at V and 5 bases at J, with 18 bases in the middle. The CDR3 extends over 13 amino acids. The CDR3, as DNA: TGTGCCACCTCCCCCCGGGAGTTTAACGAGCAGTACTTC. Residues: CATSPREFNEQYF.